The clone carrying this TCR beta chain showed up many times. MiXCR, run by TCRdb on the 5' RACE reads, gives a single entry per CDR3 protein. The sample lists 450,000 or so distinct CDR3 sequences; 11% to 15% were seen once. This specimen comes from a study of identical twins. Losses at the gene ends were 6 bases for V and 2 bases for J; bases not matched to a gene: 6. This CDR3 has 16 amino acids. The germline CDR1 and CDR2 sequences are MNHEY and SMNVEV (reference sequence). The same sample was also used in a study of yellow fever vaccine responses in identical twins.

This chain joins TRBV27 and TRBJ2-6; 8 nucleotides match TRBD1. The receptor's source is a woman between 18 and 30 years old in good health. Source material: CD4+ T cells sorted from blood. For the CDR3, the DNA is TGTGCCAGCAGAGGACAGGGAGGTGCTGGGGCCAACGTCCTGACTTTC. Encoded protein: CASRGQGGAGANVLTF.